This is a list of T cell receptor beta chains from one sample in a study of shared clonotypes between healthy human individuals. Using immunoSEQ multiplex PCR, the repertoire was profiled, and TCRdb retains in-frame clones only, with some absent. The sample includes fewer than 650,000 clones, 76% seen only once; the top ten take over 10%. The sequenced sample was PBMCs. Every receptor here comes from a woman between 40 and 50 years old in good health. Some clones in this sample may be carry-over from other donors' samples. The CDR3 runs from the conserved cysteine through the conserved F or W. The order of the fields is J gene, V gene, D gene, clone size, CDR3 DNA, CDR3 protein. D genes are given only for firm matches. Clone size is given for some rows only: seen once, a few or many times, or a class if the clone is expanded.

TRBJ1-2,TRBV28,NA,NA,TGTGCCAGCAGAGAATGGGACTATGGCTACACCTTC,CASREWDYGYTF
TRBJ1-2,TRBV28,NA,NA,TGTGCCAGCAGTCCGGTGGGAGGGCCAGCCTATGGCTACACCTTC,CASSPVGGPAYGYTF
TRBJ2-5,TRBV5-1,TRBD2,NA,TGCGCCAGCAGCCCCGGACTAGCGGGAGTTGGGACACAAGAGACCCAGTACTTC,CASSPGLAGVGTQETQYF
TRBJ2-2,TRBV30,NA,NA,TGTGCCTGGAGTAAAAGGGGCCCCGGGGAGCTGTTTTTT,CAWSKRGPGELFF
TRBJ2-7,TRBV7-9,TRBD2,once,TGTGCCAGCAGCCGGGGAGGTCTAGCGGGCGAGCAGTACTTC,CASSRGGLAGEQYF
TRBJ2-1,TRBV28,TRBD2,NA,TGTGCCAGCACCCTCTTAAGCGGGAGGGCCGATGAGCAGTTCTTC,CASTLLSGRADEQFF
TRBJ2-5,TRBV5-5,TRBD1,NA,TGTGCCAGCAGCTTGGCTGTAACAGGGGGCTACCGGCAAGAGACCCAGTACTTC,CASSLAVTGGYRQETQYF
TRBJ2-7,TRBV28,NA,NA,TGTGCCAGCAGTTTATCAGGGAACGAGGGGGAGCAGTACTTC,CASSLSGNEGEQYF
TRBJ1-3,TRBV10-3,NA,NA,TGTGCCTCCAGTGGGGAACCAAACACCATATATTTT,CASSGEPNTIYF
TRBJ2-7,TRBV11-2,NA,NA,TGTGCCAGCAGCTTATCGGCGGACGTTGGCTACGAGCAGTACTTC,CASSLSADVGYEQYF
TRBJ2-7,TRBV29-1,NA,NA,TGCAGCGCGCGCCCGACTAGTTCCTACGAGCAGTACTTC,CSARPTSSYEQYF
TRBJ2-7,TRBV30,NA,NA,TGTGCCTGGAGTACCACTGGCTACGAGCAGTACTTC,CAWSTTGYEQYF
TRBJ2-7,TRBV11-1,NA,NA,TGTGCCAGCAGCTCCCCCGGGACGGCGTACGAGCAGTACTTC,CASSSPGTAYEQYF
TRBJ1-5,TRBV28,NA,NA,TGTGCCAGCAGTTTAAAACAGCCCCAGCATTTT,CASSLKQPQHF
TRBJ2-1,TRBV9,NA,few,TGTGCCAGCAGCACTAGCCCGGGGGACAATGAGCAGTTCTTC,CASSTSPGDNEQFF
TRBJ2-7,TRBV6-5,TRBD2,NA,TGTGCCAGCAGCTCAAGCGGGAGACGCGAGCAGTACTTC,CASSSSGRREQYF
TRBJ2-1,TRBV9,NA,NA,TGTGCCAGCAGCGTAGTGGGGCGCCTAGCTGGTGAGCAGTTCTTC,CASSVVGRLAGEQFF
TRBJ2-7,TRBV2,TRBD2,NA,TGTGCCAGCCTGACTAGCGCGAGCTCCTACGAGCAGTACTTC,CASLTSASSYEQYF
TRBJ2-3,TRBV19,NA,NA,TGTGCCAGTAGTATCGCGAGAACAGATACGCAGTATTTT,CASSIARTDTQYF
TRBJ1-5,TRBV19,NA,NA,TGTGCCAGTAAGATAGGTAGCAATCAGCCCCAGCATTTT,CASKIGSNQPQHF
TRBJ2-5,TRBV2,NA,NA,TGTGCCAGCATGAGACAACGGGAGACCCAGTACTTC,CASMRQRETQYF
TRBJ2-1,TRBV30,TRBD2,NA,TGTGCCTGGCATAGCGGGAGATACAATGAGCAGTTCTTC,CAWHSGRYNEQFF
TRBJ2-3,TRBV15,NA,NA,TGTGCCACCAGCAGAGGGGCCACAGATACGCAGTATTTT,CATSRGATDTQYF
TRBJ1-4,TRBV5-8,TRBD1,NA,TGTGCCAGCAGCGGCAGGGGGAAGGAAAAACTGTTTTTT,CASSGRGKEKLFF
TRBJ2-1,TRBV5-1,NA,NA,TGCGCCAGCAGCTTTGGTGGGACGAGAAACAATGAGCAGTTCTTC,CASSFGGTRNNEQFF
TRBJ1-1,TRBV5-4,NA,NA,TGTGCCAGCAGCTTGGAACAGGGTAGGAGCACTGAAGCTTTCTTT,CASSLEQGRSTEAFF
TRBJ2-7,TRBV7-2,NA,NA,TGTGCCAGCAGCTTAGATAAAGGCCCCTACTACGAGCAGTACTTC,CASSLDKGPYYEQYF
TRBJ1-2,TRBV7-9,TRBD1,NA,TGTGCCAGCAGCTTAGCGGCCGAGGGGGCCAGCTACACCTTC,CASSLAAEGASYTF
TRBJ2-5,TRBV7-2,NA,NA,TGTGCCAGCAGCTTAACCACTAGAGGAGGGCGAGAGACCCAGTACTTC,CASSLTTRGGRETQYF
TRBJ2-3,TRBV18,NA,NA,TGTGCCAGCTCACCATCGGCAGGACCAGATACGCAGTATTTT,CASSPSAGPDTQYF
TRBJ2-7,TRBV5-1,NA,NA,TGCGCCAGCAGCATAGTGGGGGGCATCAACGAGCAGTACTTC,CASSIVGGINEQYF
TRBJ1-1,TRBV6-5,NA,NA,TGTGCCAGCAGTTACAGGAACACTGAAGCTTTCTTT,CASSYRNTEAFF
TRBJ1-1,TRBV6-6,NA,NA,TGTGCCAGCAGTTGGCAGGGATTGAACACTGAAGCTTTCTTT,CASSWQGLNTEAFF
TRBJ2-5,TRBV4-1,NA,NA,TGCGCCAGCAGCTTGGGGCATCAAGAGACCCAGTACTTC,CASSLGHQETQYF
TRBJ1-3,TRBV2,NA,NA,TGTGCCAGCAGTTCCTACCAGGGGCTCTCTGGAAACACCATATATTTT,CASSSYQGLSGNTIYF
TRBJ2-3,TRBV5-5,NA,NA,TGTGCCAGCAGCTTGATCCAGCCCACAGATACGCAGTATTTT,CASSLIQPTDTQYF
TRBJ1-2,TRBV5-5,NA,once,TGTGCCAGCAGCTTGGAGCAGGGCTATGGCTACACCTTC,CASSLEQGYGYTF
TRBJ1-2,TRBV15,NA,NA,TGTGCCACCAGCAGAGATTGGGGGGCAGGTTCCTTCTATGGCTACACCTTC,CATSRDWGAGSFYGYTF
TRBJ2-1,TRBV11-2,NA,NA,TGTGCCAGCAGCCTCGAACCTTATGGTGAGCAGTTCTTC,CASSLEPYGEQFF
TRBJ1-4,TRBV10-3,NA,NA,TGTGCCATCAGTGAGCCGAGTCGGGACGGAAATGAAAAACTGTTTTTT,CAISEPSRDGNEKLFF
TRBJ1-3,TRBV6-1,NA,few,TGTGCCAGCAGTGAACACACCGCGAGCTCTGGAAACACCATATATTTT,CASSEHTASSGNTIYF
TRBJ2-1,TRBV5-4,NA,NA,TGTGCCAGCAGCCGTTGGGGTCTAGCGAGGTCTGGTGAGCAGTTCTTC,CASSRWGLARSGEQFF
TRBJ1-4,TRBV5-1,NA,NA,TGCGCCAGCAGCTTGGTTCCCACAGATACAACTAATGAAAAACTGTTTTTT,CASSLVPTDTTNEKLFF
TRBJ1-1,TRBV10-3,TRBD1,NA,TGTGCCATCAGAGGACAGGGCAACACTGAAGCTTTCTTT,CAIRGQGNTEAFF
TRBJ1-1,TRBV28,TRBD1,NA,TGTGCCAGCAGTGTACCGGACAGGGAGGGCACTGAAGCTTTCTTT,CASSVPDREGTEAFF
TRBJ1-1,TRBV7-9,NA,NA,TGTGCCAGCAGCCACCGGGACGGAAACACTGAAGCTTTCTTT,CASSHRDGNTEAFF
TRBJ2-7,TRBV5-1,TRBD2,NA,TGCGCCAGCAGCTTGACTAGCGGTGCCTACGAGCAGTACTTC,CASSLTSGAYEQYF
TRBJ1-2,TRBV9,TRBD1,NA,TGTGCCAGCAGCGCCTTCAGAGGGGGCAGGGATGGCTACACCTTC,CASSAFRGGRDGYTF
TRBJ2-7,TRBV5-6,TRBD2,NA,TGTGCCAGCAGCCCTCTAGCGGGAAGGTACGAGCAGTACTTC,CASSPLAGRYEQYF
TRBJ2-3,TRBV6-6,NA,many,TGTGCCAGCATGCAAGATACGCAGTATTTT,CASMQDTQYF
TRBJ2-1,TRBV10-3,NA,NA,TGTGCCATCAGTGCGGAGGACGGCTGGTACAATGAGCAGTTCTTC,CAISAEDGWYNEQFF
TRBJ2-5,TRBV12-5,NA,NA,TGTGCTAGTGCCACGGACAGAAAAGAGACCCAGTACTTC,CASATDRKETQYF
TRBJ2-5,TRBV7-2,TRBD1,NA,TGTGCCAGCAGTAGACCGGGACAGGGGTGGGAGACCCAGTACTTC,CASSRPGQGWETQYF
TRBJ2-1,TRBV5-6,TRBD2,NA,TGTGCCAGCAGACTAGCGGGAGCCGTCTATGAGCAGTTCTTC,CASRLAGAVYEQFF
TRBJ1-2,TRBV19,TRBD1,NA,TGTGCCAGTAGGGCCCCGGGACAGTATGGCTACACCTTC,CASRAPGQYGYTF